The T cell receptor beta chain described here comes from a study of T cells in Graves' hyperthyroidism and ophthalmopathy. This clonotype has at least ten counts. The antigen is not known. Germline V gene lookup returns CDR1 SGHTA and CDR2 FQGNSA. This CDR3 comprises 13 residues. The V gene lost 4 bases and the J gene lost 9 bases, with 10 bases spanning the gap. The study left out patients who had uncontrolled infection, other autoimmune disease, pregnancy or lactation. Study-wide results and limits: Ophthalmopathy stood apart from stable hyperthyroidism in a 13 V-J model. Among thyroid clonotypes expanded above 0.001, most also appeared in blood.

What was amplified from RNA transcripts were TCR beta CDR3 regions. RT-PCR in the first round (using the HTBI primer set) targeted the TCR CDR3. MiXCR, applied by TCRdb to the multiplex PCR reads, yields one record per CDR3 protein. Seen here are more than 35,000 distinct CDR3 sequences, 49% observed once, and the top ten hold under 35%. The chain carries TRBV7-2 and TRBJ1-6; D uncertain. Material for sequencing was peripheral blood or thyroid tissue (not recorded which). The clonotype originates from a woman aged 50 to 65 with Graves' hyperthyroidism. DNA of the CDR3: TGTGCCAGCAGCTCATTCGAGGCTTCACCCCTCCACTTT. Amino acids: CASSSFEASPLHF.